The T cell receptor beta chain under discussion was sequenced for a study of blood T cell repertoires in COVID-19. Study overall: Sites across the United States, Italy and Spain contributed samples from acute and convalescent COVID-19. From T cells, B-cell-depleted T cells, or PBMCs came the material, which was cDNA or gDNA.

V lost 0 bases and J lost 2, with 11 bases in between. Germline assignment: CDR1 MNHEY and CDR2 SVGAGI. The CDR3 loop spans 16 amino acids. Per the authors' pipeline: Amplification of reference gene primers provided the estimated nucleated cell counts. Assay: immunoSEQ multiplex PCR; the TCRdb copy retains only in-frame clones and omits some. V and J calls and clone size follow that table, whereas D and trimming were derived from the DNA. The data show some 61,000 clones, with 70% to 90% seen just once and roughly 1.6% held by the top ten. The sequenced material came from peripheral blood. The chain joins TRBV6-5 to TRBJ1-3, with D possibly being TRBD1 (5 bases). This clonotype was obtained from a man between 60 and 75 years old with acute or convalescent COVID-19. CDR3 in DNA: TGTGCCAGCAGTTACTCGGGGCGGGGGACTGGAAACACCATATATTTT. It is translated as CASSYSGRGTGNTIYF.